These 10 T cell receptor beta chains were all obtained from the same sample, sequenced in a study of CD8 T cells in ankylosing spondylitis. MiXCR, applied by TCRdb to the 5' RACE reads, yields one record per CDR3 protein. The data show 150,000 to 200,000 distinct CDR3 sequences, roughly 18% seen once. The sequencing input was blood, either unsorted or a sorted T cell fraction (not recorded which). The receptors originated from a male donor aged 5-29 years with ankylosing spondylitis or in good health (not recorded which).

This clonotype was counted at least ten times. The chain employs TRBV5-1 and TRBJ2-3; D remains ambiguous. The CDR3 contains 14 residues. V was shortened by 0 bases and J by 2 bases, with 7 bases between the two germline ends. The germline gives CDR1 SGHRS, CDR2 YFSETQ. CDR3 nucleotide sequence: TGCGCCAGCAGCTTGGGGAAGACCACAGATACGCAGTATTTT. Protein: CASSLGKTTDTQYF. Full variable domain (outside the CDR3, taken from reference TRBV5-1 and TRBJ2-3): KAGVTQTPRYLIKTRGQQVTLSCSPISGHRSVSWYQQTPGQGLQFLFEYFSETQRNKGNFPGRFSGRQFSNSRSEMNVSTLELGDSALYLCASSLGKTTDTQYFGPGTRLTVL.

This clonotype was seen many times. CDR3 nucleotide sequence: TGCGCCAGCAGCTTCTCAGCGGCTTCCTACGAGCAGTACTTC. As protein: CASSFSAASYEQYF. The rearrangement uses TRBV5-1 and TRBJ2-7, with a weak D call TRBD2 (5 bases). CDR1 SGHRS and CDR2 YFSETQ come from the germline V gene. CDR3 length equals 14 residues. Trimming shortened V by 2 bases and J by 1 base, and 10 bases separated the two germline ends.

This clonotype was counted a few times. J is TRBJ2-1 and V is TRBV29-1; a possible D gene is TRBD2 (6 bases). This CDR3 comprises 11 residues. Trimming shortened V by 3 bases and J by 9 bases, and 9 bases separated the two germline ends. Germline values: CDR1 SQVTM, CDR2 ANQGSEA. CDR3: CSVDRAGEQFF. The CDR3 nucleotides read TGCAGCGTTGACAGAGCGGGTGAGCAGTTCTTC.

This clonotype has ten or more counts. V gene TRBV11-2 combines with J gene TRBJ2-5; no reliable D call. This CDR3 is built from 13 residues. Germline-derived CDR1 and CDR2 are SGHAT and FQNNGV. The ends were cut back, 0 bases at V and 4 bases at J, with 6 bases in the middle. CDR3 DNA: TGTGCCAGCAGCTTAGATAGCCGAGAGACCCAGTACTTC. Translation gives CASSLDSRETQYF.

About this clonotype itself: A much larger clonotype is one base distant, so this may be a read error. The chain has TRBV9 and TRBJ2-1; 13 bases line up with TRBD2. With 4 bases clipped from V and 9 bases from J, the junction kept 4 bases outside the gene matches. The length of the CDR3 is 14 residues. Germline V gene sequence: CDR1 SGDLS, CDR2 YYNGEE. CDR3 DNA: TGTGCCAGCAGCTTCGGACTAGCGGGAGTTGAGCAGTTCTTC. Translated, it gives CASSFGLAGVEQFF.

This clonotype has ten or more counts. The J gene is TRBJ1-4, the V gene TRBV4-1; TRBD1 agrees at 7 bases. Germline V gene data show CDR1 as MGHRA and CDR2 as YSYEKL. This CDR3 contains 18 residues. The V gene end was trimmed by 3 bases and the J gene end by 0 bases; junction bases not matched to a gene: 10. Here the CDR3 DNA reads TGCGCCAGCAGCCACACTCGGACAGGAGGATCAACTAATGAAAAACTGTTTTTT. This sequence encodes CASSHTRTGGSTNEKLFF.

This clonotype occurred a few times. Here the CDR3 DNA reads TGTGCCATCAGTGACGACCTAGCGGGAGATAAGGATACGCAGTATTTT. It specifies CAISDDLAGDKDTQYF. The V and J genes are TRBV10-3 and TRBJ2-3, with 10 bases lining up with TRBD2. This CDR3 contains 16 residues. The J segment lost 6 bases and the V segment lost 3 bases, leaving 9 bases of the junction unmatched. Looked up from germline, CDR1 is ENHRY and CDR2 is SYGVKD.

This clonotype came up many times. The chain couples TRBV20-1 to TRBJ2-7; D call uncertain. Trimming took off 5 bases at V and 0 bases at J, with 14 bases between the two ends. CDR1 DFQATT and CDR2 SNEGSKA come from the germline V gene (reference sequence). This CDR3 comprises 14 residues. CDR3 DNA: TGCAGTGCTTATGGACCGACGAACTCCTACGAGCAGTACGTC. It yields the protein CSAYGPTNSYEQYV.

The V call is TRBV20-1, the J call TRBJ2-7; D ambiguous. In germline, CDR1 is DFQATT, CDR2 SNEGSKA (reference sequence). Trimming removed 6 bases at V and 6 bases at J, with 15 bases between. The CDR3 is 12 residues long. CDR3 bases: TGCAGTGCCTTGGGTAGCTCGGGCGAGCAGTACGTC. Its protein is CSALGSSGEQYV.

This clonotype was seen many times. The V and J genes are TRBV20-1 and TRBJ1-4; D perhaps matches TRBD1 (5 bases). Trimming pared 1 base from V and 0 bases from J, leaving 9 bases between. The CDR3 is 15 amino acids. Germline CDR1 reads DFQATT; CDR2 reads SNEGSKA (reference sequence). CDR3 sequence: CSARGGTSTNEKLFF. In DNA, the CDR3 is TGCAGTGCTAGAGGGGGGACTTCAACTAATGAAAAACTGTTTTTT.